The sequence of this TCR beta chain was determined in a study of blood T cell repertoires in COVID-19. The CDR3 covers 15 residues. Germline V gene lookup returns CDR1 SSHAT and CDR2 FNYEAQ (reference sequence). The V gene lost 5 bases and the J gene lost 6 bases, with 18 bases spanning the gap. Participant-reported clinical history was the basis for cohort assignment. Repertoires were generated with immunoSEQ multiplex PCR, while TCRdb's copy carries only in-frame clones and drops some. The table lists 150,000 or so clones, 65% to 85% of them singletons. The receptor's source is a man aged 40-49 years who had recovered from COVID-19. This chain uses TRBV7-7 with TRBJ2-3, with D possibly being TRBD1 (6 bases). The sample was PBMCs or T cells enriched from blood (not recorded which). CDR3 protein: CASSAGTFGGDTQYF. DNA of the CDR3: TGTGCCAGCAGCGCCGGGACATTTGGTGGGGATACGCAGTATTTT.